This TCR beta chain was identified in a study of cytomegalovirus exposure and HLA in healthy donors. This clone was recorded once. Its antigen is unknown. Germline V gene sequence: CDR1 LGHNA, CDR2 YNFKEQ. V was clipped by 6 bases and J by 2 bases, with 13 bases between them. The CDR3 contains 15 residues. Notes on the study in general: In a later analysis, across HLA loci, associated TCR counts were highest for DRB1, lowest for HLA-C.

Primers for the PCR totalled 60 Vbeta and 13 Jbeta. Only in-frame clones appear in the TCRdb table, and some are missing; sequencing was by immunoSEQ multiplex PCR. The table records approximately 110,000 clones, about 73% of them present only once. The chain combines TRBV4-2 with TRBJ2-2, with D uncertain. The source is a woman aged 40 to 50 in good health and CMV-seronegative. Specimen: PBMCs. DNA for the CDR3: TGTGCCAGCAGGGATGAACAGATAAACACCGGGGAGCTGTTTTTT. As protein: CASRDEQINTGELFF.